This entry lists 5 T cell receptor beta chains sequenced from one sample in a study of T cells in Graves' hyperthyroidism and ophthalmopathy. What was amplified from RNA transcripts were TCR beta CDR3 regions. The HTBI primer set was used in a first-round RT-PCR of the TCR CDR3. TCRdb re-analysed the multiplex PCR reads in MiXCR, keeping a single row per CDR3 protein. The table lists fewer than 350,000 distinct CDR3 sequences, under 25% of them singletons. Sequencing was done on a sample of blood. The source is a woman between 50 and 59 years old with Graves' hyperthyroidism.

Notes on this clonotype: A much larger clone lies one base from this, so it may be a read error. CDR3 sequence (DNA): TGTGCCAGCAGCTTACACACTAGCGGGAGAATCCCAGATACGCAGTATTTT. This sequence encodes CASSLHTSGRIPDTQYF. V is TRBV7-9 and J is TRBJ2-3; 11 bases are a match to TRBD2. CDR1 and CDR2 from the germline V gene are SEHNR and FQNEAQ (reference sequence). J lost 4 bases, V lost 2 bases, and 8 bases had no gene match. CDR3 length equals 17 residues.

The sample holds a few counts of this clonotype. V is TRBV27 and J is TRBJ1-6; no definite D call. This CDR3 has 12 residues. CDR1 MNHEY and CDR2 SMNVEV come from the germline V gene (reference sequence). V was trimmed by 3 bases and J by 10 bases, leaving 7 bases between them. The CDR3 DNA is TGTGCCAGCAGTTTCGGTTTATCACCCCTCCACTTT. Residues: CASSFGLSPLHF.

This clonotype came up a few times. V and J are TRBV10-3 and TRBJ1-2; D is ambiguous. Germline-derived CDR1 and CDR2 are ENHRY and SYGVKD. V gave up 6 bases and J gave up 8 bases, with 19 bases separating them. The CDR3 consists of 14 residues. The chain's CDR3 is CAISPRTIATGYTF. The CDR3, as DNA: TGTGCCATCAGCCCTCGGACTATCGCTACCGGCTACACCTTC.

This clonotype was seen repeatedly, ten times or more. Written as DNA, the CDR3 is TGCAGTGCTAGAGAGATCCTACAGGGAAGGTCTGGAAACACCATATATTTT. This encodes CSAREILQGRSGNTIYF. V usage is TRBV20-1 and J usage is TRBJ1-3; a weak D match, TRBD1 (6 bases). With 0 bases removed from V and 1 base from J, the gap between germline ends came to 16 bases. Germline lookup yields CDR1 DFQATT and CDR2 SNEGSKA (reference sequence). The CDR3 contains 17 residues.

The V and J genes are TRBV2 and TRBJ2-3; 8 positions agree with TRBD2. The V gene end was trimmed by 9 bases and the J gene end by 6 bases; junction bases not matched to a gene: 14. This CDR3 is built from 15 residues. The germline CDR1 and CDR2 sequences are SNHLY and FYNNEI. The CDR3 region is CASSKEAGEADTQYF. DNA of the CDR3: TGTGCCAGTAGTAAAGAAGCGGGGGAGGCCGATACGCAGTATTTT.